A single TCR beta chain is shown here with its context. Its antigen remains unknown. The PCR used 60 Vbeta and 13 Jbeta primers. Sequencing used immunoSEQ multiplex PCR; TCRdb keeps in-frame clones, though not all of them. This sample has about 180,000 clones, with over 65% found just once. The sample originates from a study of cytomegalovirus exposure and HLA in healthy donors. At the level of the study: An earlier analysis found around 100 million unique TCR beta sequences from about 190 million T cells.

Study findings and constraints: The records held CMV serostatus as the only immune exposure information. Owing to their indistinguishability, certain V segments, notably TRBV6-2 and TRBV6-3, were excluded.

The length of the CDR3 is 15 residues. Germline trimming cut 4 bases from V and 6 bases from J; bases unmatched to any gene: 6. From germline, CDR1 is SEHNR and CDR2 FQNEAQ (reference sequence). The rearrangement joins TRBV7-9 to TRBJ2-3; TRBD2 matches 11 bases. The specimen was PBMCs. This sequence originates from a man aged 55 to 70 in good health and CMV-seronegative. CDR3 sequence reads: CASSSLAGGVDTQYF. In DNA form, the CDR3 reads TGTGCCAGCAGCTCTCTAGCGGGGGGTGTGGATACGCAGTATTTT.